Following are 10 T cell receptor beta chains from one sample sequenced in a study of blood T cell repertoires in COVID-19. Sequencing used immunoSEQ multiplex PCR; TCRdb keeps in-frame clones, though not all of them. The top ten clones hold roughly 10% of a sample with tens of thousands of clones, 87% of them seen once. The material sequenced was peripheral blood. The receptor set was obtained from a human donor in a cohort sampled during active COVID-19.

The chain employs TRBV9 and TRBJ2-1; TRBD2 matches 7 bases. This CDR3 is built from 16 residues. Unmatched junction bases numbered 6, after V lost 3 bases and J lost 0 bases. Germline assignment: CDR1 SGDLS and CDR2 YYNGEE. The CDR3: CASSAVGGSSYNEQFF. The CDR3 nucleotides are TGTGCCAGCAGCGCTGTCGGGGGGAGCTCCTACAATGAGCAGTTCTTC.

The chain combines TRBV7-9 with TRBJ2-7, with D maybe TRBD1 (5 bases). Germline V gene data show CDR1 as SEHNR and CDR2 as FQNEAQ (reference sequence). The CDR3 has 13 residues. V lost 5 bases, J lost 3 bases, and 11 bases lay in between. The CDR3 here is CASSPDIFYEQYF. The CDR3 DNA reads as TGTGCCAGCAGCCCGGACATATTCTACGAGCAGTACTTC.

The chain joins TRBV6-1 to TRBJ2-3, with 7 bases identical to TRBD2. CDR1 is MNHNS, CDR2 SASEGT, per germline. V was clipped by 3 bases and J by 2 bases; unmatched bases: 5. The CDR3 consists of 15 residues. This CDR3 is CASSELAAPTDTQYF. CDR3 bases: TGTGCCAGCAGTGAGCTAGCGGCCCCCACAGATACGCAGTATTTT.

The chain joins TRBV9 to TRBJ1-5, with 7 bases identical to TRBD1. The V gene end was trimmed by 4 bases and the J gene end by 0 bases; junction bases not matched to a gene: 4. CDR3 length equals 15 residues. The germline gives CDR1 SGDLS, CDR2 YYNGEE. The CDR3 sequence: CASSPGQFSNQPQHF. CDR3 bases: TGTGCCAGCAGCCCGGGACAGTTTAGCAATCAGCCCCAGCATTTT.

This chain links TRBV5-5 with TRBJ2-7; TRBD1 might be the D (6 bases). Trimming cost V 4 bases and J 1 base, with 21 bases left between them. Germline CDR1 SGHKS, CDR2 YYEKEE (reference sequence). The CDR3 totals 17 residues. Written as DNA, the CDR3 is TGTGCCAGCAGCAAGATACCGACAGGTGGGTCGTCCTACGAGCAGTACTTC. Encoded protein: CASSKIPTGGSSYEQYF.

V usage is TRBV18 and J usage is TRBJ1-4; 9 positions agree with TRBD1. This CDR3 spans 16 amino acids. V shed 6 bases and J 0 bases; nucleotides not matched to a gene: 5. Germline CDR1 KGHSH, CDR2 LQKENI. The CDR3 DNA follows: TGTGCCAGCTCTCGGGACAGGGACGCAACTAATGAAAAACTGTTTTTT. This codes for CASSRDRDATNEKLFF.

The chain recombines TRBV20-1 with TRBJ2-2; D is uncertain. The ends were cut back, 3 bases at V and 5 bases at J, with 13 bases in the middle. The CDR3 has 14 residues. The germline CDR1 and CDR2 sequences are DFQATT and SNEGSKA (reference sequence). The CDR3 here is CSASRSPETGELFF. CDR3 sequence (DNA): TGCAGTGCTAGTCGGTCCCCTGAAACCGGGGAGCTGTTTTTT.

Of note for this clone: Other DNA sequences within the sample encode an identical CDR3. V gene TRBV7-9 combines with J gene TRBJ2-1, with unresolved D. Trimming removed 5 bases at V and 6 bases at J, with 8 bases between. Germline CDR1 reads SEHNR; CDR2 reads FQNEAQ (reference sequence). This CDR3 is 12 amino acids long. CDR3 nucleotide sequence: TGTGCCAGCAGCCCACCTAGCAATGAGCAGTTCTTC. Its protein is CASSPPSNEQFF. The whole variable domain, filled in from reference TRBV7-9 and TRBJ2-1, reads DTGVSQNPRHKITKRGQNVTFRCDPISEHNRLYWYRQTLGQGPEFLTYFQNEAQLEKSRLLSDRFSAERPKGSFSTLEIQRTEQGDSAMYLCASSPPSNEQFFGPGTRLTVL.

The genes are TRBV5-1 and TRBJ2-2; the D gene is possibly TRBD1 (6 bases). CDR1 is SGHRS, CDR2 YFSETQ, per germline. V was cut by 4 bases and J by 7 bases, with 20 bases left in between. The CDR3 length is 16 residues. The CDR3, as DNA: TGCGCCAGCAGCCGCGATATACAGGGTTCGGGCGGGGAGCTGTTTTTT. Translated: CASSRDIQGSGGELFF. The full variable domain, completed using reference TRBV5-1 and TRBJ2-2, is KAGVTQTPRYLIKTRGQQVTLSCSPISGHRSVSWYQQTPGQGLQFLFEYFSETQRNKGNFPGRFSGRQFSNSRSEMNVSTLELGDSALYLCASSRDIQGSGGELFFGEGSRLTVL.

In its sample, this clone was seen once. The chain is built from TRBV2 and TRBJ2-6, with D possibly matching TRBD2 (5 bases). Germline V gene sequence: CDR1 SNHLY, CDR2 FYNNEI. This CDR3 is built from 15 residues. The V end was cut by 2 bases, the J end by 2 bases, with 7 bases between. CDR3 sequence: CASSESGAGANVLTF. CDR3 nucleotide sequence: TGTGCCAGCAGTGAATCCGGGGCTGGGGCCAACGTCCTGACTTTC.